The rows below give T cell receptor beta chains drawn from one sample of a study of cytomegalovirus exposure and HLA in healthy donors. Here immunoSEQ multiplex PCR was the method, and the copy in TCRdb shows in-frame clones only, minus some. The data hold roughly 120,000 clones, with roughly 88% observed a single time. Material for sequencing was PBMCs. The receptors were sampled from a man in his late teens or twenties in good health and CMV-seronegative. The CDR3 runs from the conserved cysteine through the conserved F or W. The D gene is left open where the match is weak. Clone size is not always given. Where it is, it says once, few, many or a class for expanded clones.

j_call,d_call,v_call,clone_size,cdr3_aa,cdr3_nt
TRBJ2-1,TRBD2,TRBV9,few,CASSAGGRYNEQFF,TGTGCCAGCAGCGCGGGGGGGCGCTACAATGAGCAGTTCTTC
TRBJ2-5,.,TRBV27,.,CASSLRSGETQYF,TGTGCCAGCTCTCTAAGATCGGGAGAGACCCAGTACTTC
TRBJ2-7,.,TRBV30,few,CAWAGTAGYYEQYF,TGTGCCTGGGCCGGGACGGCGGGATACTACGAGCAGTACTTC
TRBJ1-4,.,TRBV15,.,CATSRGRDGVGEKLFF,TGTGCCACCAGCAGAGGGAGGGATGGGGTCGGTGAAAAACTGTTTTTT
TRBJ2-1,.,TRBV25-1,.,CASRRGWDEQFF,TGTGCCAGCAGGCGGGGCTGGGATGAGCAGTTCTTC
TRBJ1-2,TRBD1,TRBV30,.,CAWRGTDNYGYTF,TGTGCCTGGAGGGGGACAGACAACTATGGCTACACCTTC
TRBJ2-1,.,TRBV7-2,.,CASSSGAGEYYNEQFF,TGTGCCAGCAGCTCGGGGGCGGGAGAATACTACAATGAGCAGTTCTTC
TRBJ2-2,TRBD1,TRBV7-6,.,CASSLVQGATNTGELFF,TGTGCCAGCAGCTTAGTTCAGGGGGCAACGAACACCGGGGAGCTGTTTTTT
TRBJ2-3,TRBD1,TRBV18,.,CASSRWTGEADTQYF,TGTGCCAGCTCCCGCTGGACAGGGGAAGCAGATACGCAGTATTTT
TRBJ1-1,TRBD1,TRBV7-9,few,CASSAGQGARGTEAFF,TGTGCCAGCAGCGCGGGACAGGGCGCCCGGGGCACTGAAGCTTTCTTT
TRBJ1-6,.,TRBV4-1,.,CASSQVVRDNSPLHF,TGCGCCAGCAGCCAAGTCGTCAGGGATAATTCACCCCTCCACTTT
TRBJ2-2,.,TRBV27,.,CASSLGAGVTGELFF,TGTGCCAGCAGTTTAGGGGCAGGGGTCACCGGGGAGCTGTTTTTT
TRBJ2-3,TRBD2,TRBV19,.,CASSISGGGTDTQYF,TGTGCCAGTAGTATTAGCGGGGGGGGCACAGATACGCAGTATTTT
TRBJ1-1,.,TRBV5-6,.,CASSLRGANTEAFF,TGTGCCAGCAGCTTGCGGGGGGCGAACACTGAAGCTTTCTTT
TRBJ2-1,.,TRBV13,few,CASTVLNEQFF,TGTGCCAGCACCGTACTCAATGAGCAGTTCTTC
TRBJ1-3,.,TRBV5-1,.,CASSLEGQGNTIYF,TGCGCCAGCAGCTTGGAAGGACAGGGAAACACCATATATTTT
TRBJ2-3,.,TRBV5-5,.,CASTYNHKTDTQYF,TGTGCCAGCACTTACAACCACAAGACAGATACGCAGTATTTT
TRBJ2-7,TRBD1,TRBV11-2,.,CASSPGGEQYF,TGTGCCAGCAGCCCAGGGGGAGAGCAGTACTTC
TRBJ2-3,.,TRBV19,.,CAISPTGASDTQYF,TGTGCCATTTCCCCGACGGGAGCGTCAGATACGCAGTATTTT
TRBJ2-3,TRBD1,TRBV7-2,.,CASSPRGRGTDTQYF,TGTGCCAGCAGCCCGAGGGGGCGGGGCACAGATACGCAGTATTTT
TRBJ1-6,.,TRBV5-1,.,CASSLTATGSPLHF,TGCGCCAGCAGCTTGACCGCGACTGGTTCACCCCTCCACTTT
TRBJ1-1,.,TRBV5-1,.,CASSLAGGGQDTEAFF,TGCGCCAGCAGCTTGGCCGGGGGGGGGCAGGACACTGAAGCTTTCTTT
TRBJ2-1,TRBD1,TRBV6-1,.,CASKDRVNEQFF,TGTGCCAGCAAGGACAGGGTCAATGAGCAGTTCTTC
TRBJ2-3,TRBD1,TRBV12-5,.,CASGFGSLTGASTDTQYF,TGTGCTAGTGGTTTCGGTTCCCTGACAGGGGCTAGCACAGATACGCAGTATTTT
TRBJ1-2,.,TRBV29-1,.,CSVELGADGYTF,TGCAGCGTTGAATTAGGGGCCGATGGCTACACCTTC
TRBJ1-2,TRBD1,TRBV6-6,.,CASSYSSTGPYSYTF,TGTGCCAGCAGTTACTCGTCGACAGGGCCGTATAGTTACACCTTC
TRBJ2-7,.,TRBV21-1,medium-sized,CASSTQGQGPTYEQYF,TGTGCCAGCAGCACTCAGGGACAGGGCCCTACCTACGAGCAGTACTTC
TRBJ2-2,TRBD2,TRBV5-1,.,CASTRLAGNTGELFF,TGCGCCAGCACCAGACTAGCGGGAAACACCGGGGAGCTGTTTTTT
TRBJ1-2,.,TRBV30,.,CACPKDGGYGYTF,TGTGCCTGCCCCAAGGATGGAGGTTATGGCTACACCTTC
TRBJ2-3,.,TRBV30,once,CAWTRGSAHTQYF,TGTGCCTGGACCCGGGGTAGCGCCCATACGCAGTATTTT
TRBJ2-1,TRBD2,TRBV9,.,CASSVETSGRGHEQFF,TGTGCCAGCAGCGTAGAGACTAGCGGGAGGGGTCATGAGCAGTTCTTC
TRBJ2-3,TRBD1,TRBV5-8,.,CASSLLRGRSTDTQYF,TGTGCCAGCAGCTTGTTAAGGGGGCGTAGCACAGATACGCAGTATTTT
TRBJ2-7,.,TRBV27,.,CASSFSRVGEQYF,TGTGCCAGCAGTTTTAGTAGAGTCGGGGAGCAGTACTTC
TRBJ2-7,TRBD2,TRBV5-6,once,CASSLAPGLAGKSSYEQYF,TGTGCCAGCAGCTTGGCACCGGGACTAGCGGGAAAAAGCTCCTACGAGCAGTACTTC
TRBJ2-5,TRBD2,TRBV30,.,CAWSLETSGQETQYF,TGTGCCTGGAGTCTAGAGACTAGCGGGCAAGAGACCCAGTACTTC
TRBJ2-5,TRBD1,TRBV28,.,CASNLRRTGLGETQYF,TGTGCCAGCAACCTAAGAAGGACAGGGTTGGGAGAGACCCAGTACTTC
TRBJ2-5,.,TRBV2,.,CASSREETQYF,TGTGCCAGCAGCCGGGAAGAGACCCAGTACTTC
TRBJ2-1,.,TRBV30,.,CAWSGGYSYNEQFF,TGTGCCTGGAGCGGGGGTTATTCCTACAATGAGCAGTTCTTC
TRBJ2-7,.,TRBV7-9,.,CASSLGGTTYEQYF,TGTGCCAGCAGCTTAGGCGGCACAACCTACGAGCAGTACTTC
TRBJ2-2,.,TRBV25-1,.,CASNGGNTGELFF,TGTGCCAGCAACGGGGGGAACACCGGGGAGCTGTTTTTT
TRBJ2-2,.,TRBV4-2,once,CASSQEVSGRDGTGELFF,TGTGCCAGCAGCCAAGAGGTCTCGGGCAGGGATGGGACCGGGGAGCTGTTTTTT
TRBJ2-5,.,TRBV18,.,CASSDRKETQYF,TGTGCCAGCTCCGACAGAAAAGAGACCCAGTACTTC
TRBJ2-2,TRBD1,TRBV7-7,once,CASSAGTGTLNTGELFF,TGTGCTAGCAGCGCTGGGACAGGGACATTGAACACCGGGGAGCTGTTTTTT
TRBJ1-3,.,TRBV2,.,CASSEEERIGNTIYF,TGTGCCAGCAGTGAAGAAGAGCGGATTGGAAACACCATATATTTT
TRBJ1-1,.,TRBV7-9,once,CASSFFPGMNTEAFF,TGTGCCAGCAGCTTTTTCCCGGGGATGAACACTGAAGCTTTCTTT
TRBJ2-4,.,TRBV7-9,.,CASSLWGDKNIQYF,TGTGCCAGCAGCTTATGGGGGGACAAAAACATTCAGTACTTC
TRBJ1-3,.,TRBV6-1,.,CASTDGSSGNTIYF,TGTGCCAGTACGGACGGGAGCTCTGGAAACACCATATATTTT
TRBJ2-1,TRBD1,TRBV5-8,.,CASIQGQSFGGRVYNEQFF,TGTGCCAGCATCCAGGGACAGTCCTTTGGCGGGCGGGTCTACAATGAGCAGTTCTTC
TRBJ2-5,TRBD1,TRBV5-1,.,CASSSLTGEETQYF,TGCGCCAGCAGCTCCCTGACAGGGGAAGAGACCCAGTACTTC
TRBJ1-2,TRBD1,TRBV5-1,.,CASSPGQAIYGYTF,TGCGCCAGCAGCCCTGGACAGGCGATATATGGCTACACCTTC